A single sample gave rise to the 19 T cell receptor beta chains below, sequenced in a study of CD8 T cells in ankylosing spondylitis. Notes on the study in general: A TCR beta motif of eight highly homologous variants appeared characteristic of ankylosing spondylitis blood.

TCRdb itself ran the 5' RACE reads through MiXCR, one entry per CDR3 protein. This sample carries some 200,000 distinct CDR3 sequences, just under 7.5% of them seen once, and the ten largest clones take approximately 15%. Their specific antigens are unknown. Input material: blood, either unsorted or a sorted T cell fraction (not recorded which). The receptors were sampled from a male donor with ankylosing spondylitis.

As to this clonotype: A much larger clone lies one base from this, so it may be a read error. This chain uses TRBV4-2 with TRBJ2-1; D perhaps matches TRBD1 (6 bases). Trimming left V 10 bases short and J 7 bases short, with 23 bases between. The CDR3 extends over 15 amino acids. Germline V gives CDR1 LGHNA, CDR2 YNFKEQ. The CDR3 is CAITPGTTKGNEQFF. In nucleotides, the CDR3 is TGTGCCATCACCCCCGGGACAACAAAGGGGAATGAGCAGTTCTTC.

This clonotype was detected many times. The chain joins TRBV7-2 to TRBJ2-2, with D hard to call. The CDR3 sequence is 11 residues long. Germline CDR1 reads SGHTA; CDR2 reads FQGNSA. V shed 5 bases and J shed 7 bases, with 5 bases lying between them. The CDR3 loop is CASSTGGELFF. CDR3 nucleotide sequence: TGTGCCAGCAGCACCGGCGGGGAGCTGTTTTTT.

Ten or more counts support this clonotype. The chain couples TRBV7-8 to TRBJ2-5; TRBD1 agrees at 10 bases. Looked up from germline, CDR1 is SGHVS and CDR2 is FQNEAQ. V lost 5 bases to trimming and J lost 5 bases; unmatched junction nucleotides: 8. The CDR3 is 15 residues long. The CDR3 region is CASSRDRGRWETQYF. CDR3 sequence (DNA): TGTGCCAGCAGCCGAGACAGGGGGCGATGGGAGACCCAGTACTTC. Full variable domain (outside the CDR3, taken from reference TRBV7-8 and TRBJ2-5): GAGVSQSPRYKVAKRGQDVALRCDPISGHVSLFWYQQALGQGPEFLTYFQNEAQLDKSGLPSDRFFAERPEGSVSTLKIQRTQQEDSAVYLCASSRDRGRWETQYFGPGTRLLVL.

This clonotype was recorded at least ten times. V gene TRBV27 combines with J gene TRBJ1-5; D gene ambiguous. The germline V and J ends were trimmed by 1 base and 2 bases, with 9 bases remaining between them. The germline V gene has CDR1 MNHEY and CDR2 SMNVEV (reference sequence). The CDR3 totals 15 residues. The CDR3 bases are TGTGCCAGCAGTTTATTGTCCGGGGGCAATCAGCCCCAGCATTTT. Translation gives CASSLLSGGNQPQHF.

This clonotype was counted ten times or more. This chain connects TRBV7-9 to TRBJ2-1, with D perhaps matching TRBD1 (5 bases). This CDR3 has 13 residues. Looked up from germline, CDR1 is SEHNR and CDR2 is FQNEAQ (reference sequence). V was pared by 5 bases and J by 10 bases, with 15 bases between. The CDR3: CASSPVLWGEQFF. In DNA form, the CDR3 reads TGTGCCAGCAGCCCTGTTCTTTGGGGCGAGCAGTTCTTC.

This clonotype was detected many times. The rearrangement links TRBV18 to TRBJ1-5; 9 bases line up with TRBD1. Germline trimming cut 2 bases from V and 10 bases from J; bases unmatched to any gene: 6. There are 14 residues in the CDR3. Germline CDR1 KGHSH, CDR2 LQKENI. This CDR3 is CASSPTGQGKPQHF. The CDR3 DNA reads as TGTGCCAGCTCACCAACGGGACAGGGAAAACCCCAGCATTTT.

The V and J genes are TRBV7-9 and TRBJ2-3; D tentatively fits TRBD1 or TRBD2 (5 bases each). The V gene's germline CDR1 is SEHNR and CDR2 FQNEAQ (reference sequence). Trimming removed 10 bases at V and 2 bases at J, with 16 bases between. CDR3 length equals 14 residues. CDR3 protein: CAIPVGDATDTQYF. CDR3 coding DNA: TGTGCCATCCCCGTGGGGGACGCCACAGATACGCAGTATTTT.

This clonotype was seen repeatedly, ten times or more. V and J are TRBV12-3 or TRBV12-4 and TRBJ2-2; D may be TRBD1 (5 bases). CDR3 length: 17 amino acids. V was cut by 2 bases and J by 6 bases, with 19 bases left in between. The CDR3 DNA sequence: TGTGCCAGCAGTTTACGGGCGCAGGGTGTCTTGGCCGGGGAGCTGTTTTTT. This translates into CASSLRAQGVLAGELFF.

This clonotype was counted many times. This chain connects TRBV7-9 to TRBJ2-3, with 13 nucleotides matching TRBD2. CDR3 length: 17 amino acids. The germline gives CDR1 SEHNR, CDR2 FQNEAQ (reference sequence). J gave up 5 bases and V 9 bases, and 14 bases lay outside the gene matches. Here the CDR3 DNA reads TGTGCCAGTACTCCCGAGGGTGGACTAGCGGGGGAAGATACGCAGTATTTT. Translation: CASTPEGGLAGEDTQYF.

The chain combines TRBV30 with TRBJ2-7; either TRBD1 or TRBD2 may supply D (6 bases each). The CDR3 spans 12 residues. Per germline, CDR1 GTSNPN and CDR2 SVGIG (reference sequence). V was trimmed by 0 bases and J by 6 bases, leaving 9 bases between them. The CDR3 coding sequence is TGTGCCTGGAGTGTACCGGGGGCCGAGCAGTACTTC. This codes for CAWSVPGAEQYF.

This chain connects TRBV30 to TRBJ1-1; D not resolved. Trimming cost V 0 bases and J 0 bases, with 8 bases left between them. CDR1 GTSNPN and CDR2 SVGIG come from the germline V gene (reference sequence). The CDR3 is 14 residues long. Written as DNA, the CDR3 is TGTGCCTGGAGTGTAAGCAGACTGAACACTGAAGCTTTCTTT. It codes for CAWSVSRLNTEAFF.

This clonotype was counted at least ten times. The V and J genes are TRBV7-9 and TRBJ1-5; the D gene is possibly TRBD1 (5 bases). The V gene lost 5 bases and the J gene lost 3 bases, with 11 bases spanning the gap. Germline V lookup: CDR1 SEHNR, CDR2 FQNEAQ (reference sequence). This CDR3 has 14 residues. CDR3 in amino acids: CASSDTGFNQPQHF. The CDR3 bases are TGTGCCAGCAGCGATACAGGATTCAATCAGCCCCAGCATTTT. The full variable domain, rest sourced from reference TRBV7-9 and TRBJ1-5, is DTGVSQNPRHKITKRGQNVTFRCDPISEHNRLYWYRQTLGQGPEFLTYFQNEAQLEKSRLLSDRFSAERPKGSFSTLEIQRTEQGDSAMYLCASSDTGFNQPQHFGDGTRLSIL.

This clonotype came up a few times. V is TRBV10-2 and J is TRBJ2-1; TRBD2 aligns across 9 bases. The CDR3 is 16 residues long. J lost 1 base, V lost 4 bases, and 5 bases had no gene match. Germline V lookup: CDR1 WSHSY, CDR2 SAAADI. The CDR3, as DNA: TGCGCCAGCAGTGTTGGCGGGAGGGGTTCCTACAATGAGCAGTTCTTC. Its protein is CASSVGGRGSYNEQFF.

This clonotype was observed at least ten times. This chain uses TRBV12-3 or TRBV12-4 with TRBJ2-7; 9 bases are shared with TRBD1. The CDR3 is 13 residues long. After removal of 6 bases from V and 5 bases from J, the junction contained 5 bases not matched to a gene. The CDR3 region has the DNA TGTGCCAGCAGGGAGAGGACAGGGGACGAGCAGTACTTC. It translates to CASRERTGDEQYF.

In this sample, this clonotype turned up many times. The chain links TRBV7-9 to TRBJ1-2, with a weak D call TRBD1 (5 bases). CDR3 length equals 14 residues. V lost 0 bases to trimming and J lost 4 bases, with 9 bases between them. The germline V gene encodes CDR1 SEHNR and CDR2 FQNEAQ (reference sequence). This CDR3 is CASSLAGAVYGYTF. The CDR3 DNA reads TGTGCCAGCAGCTTAGCCGGGGCAGTCTATGGCTACACCTTC.

This clonotype has ten or more counts. The chain uses TRBV27 and TRBJ1-2, with D possibly being TRBD1 (6 bases). Trimming removed 5 bases at V and 3 bases at J, with 16 bases between. The length of the CDR3 is 15 residues. Germline CDR1 is MNHEY and CDR2 is SMNVEV (reference sequence). The CDR3 DNA follows: TGTGCCAGCAGTCCCCAAGGGGGGGTGGACTATGGCTACACCTTC. Its translation: CASSPQGGVDYGYTF.

V and J are TRBV12-3 or TRBV12-4 and TRBJ2-6; no definite D call. The length of the CDR3 is 15 residues. V dropped 2 bases and J dropped 0 bases, with 5 bases sitting between them. The CDR3 region is CASSLSFSGANVLTF. The CDR3 DNA follows: TGTGCCAGCAGTTTAAGTTTCTCTGGGGCCAACGTCCTGACTTTC.

This clonotype has at least ten counts. This chain links TRBV7-9 with TRBJ2-2, with D possibly matching TRBD2 (6 bases). Germline CDR1 SEHNR, CDR2 FQNEAQ (reference sequence). The V gene lost 6 bases and the J gene lost 2 bases, with 13 bases spanning the gap. There are 15 residues in the CDR3. CDR3: CASRHSGSNTGELFF. CDR3 in DNA: TGTGCCAGCAGACATAGCGGTTCAAACACCGGGGAGCTGTTTTTT.

The rearrangement uses TRBV7-9 and TRBJ2-5, with 7 bases fitting TRBD1. CDR1 SEHNR and CDR2 FQNEAQ come from the germline V gene (reference sequence). The CDR3 is 14 residues long. Trimming removed 2 bases from V and 5 bases from J; junction bases left unmatched: 5. The CDR3, as DNA: TGTGCCAGCAGCTTAAGACAGGGCGGGGAGACCCAGTACTTC. This translates into CASSLRQGGETQYF.